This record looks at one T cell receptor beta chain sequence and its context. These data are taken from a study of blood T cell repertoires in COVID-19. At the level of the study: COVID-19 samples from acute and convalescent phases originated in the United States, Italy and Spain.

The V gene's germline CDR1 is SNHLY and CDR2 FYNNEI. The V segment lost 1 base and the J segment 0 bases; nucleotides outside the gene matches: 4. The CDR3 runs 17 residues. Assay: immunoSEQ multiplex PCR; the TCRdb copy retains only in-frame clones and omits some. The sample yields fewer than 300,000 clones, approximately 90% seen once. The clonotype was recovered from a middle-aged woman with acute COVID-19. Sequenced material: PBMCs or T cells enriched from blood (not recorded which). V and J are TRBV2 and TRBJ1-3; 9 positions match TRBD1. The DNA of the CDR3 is TGTGCCAGCAGTGAAGGGGCGGACAGGGGCTCTGGAAACACCATATATTTT. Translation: CASSEGADRGSGNTIYF.